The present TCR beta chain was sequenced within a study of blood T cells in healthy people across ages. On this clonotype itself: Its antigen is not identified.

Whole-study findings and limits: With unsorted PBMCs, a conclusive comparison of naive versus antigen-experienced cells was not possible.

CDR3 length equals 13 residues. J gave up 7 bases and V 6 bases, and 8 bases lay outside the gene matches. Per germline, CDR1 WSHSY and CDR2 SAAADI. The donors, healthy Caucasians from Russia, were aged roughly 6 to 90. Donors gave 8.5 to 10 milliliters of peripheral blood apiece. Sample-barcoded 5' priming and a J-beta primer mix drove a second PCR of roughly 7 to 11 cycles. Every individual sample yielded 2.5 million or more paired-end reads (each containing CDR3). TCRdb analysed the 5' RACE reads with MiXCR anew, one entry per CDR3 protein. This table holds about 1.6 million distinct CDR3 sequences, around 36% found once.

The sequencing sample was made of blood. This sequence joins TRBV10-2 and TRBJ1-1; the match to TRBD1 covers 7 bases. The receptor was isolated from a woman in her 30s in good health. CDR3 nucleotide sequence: TGCGCCAGCAGGGCAGACAGGGTCATTGAAGCTTTCTTT. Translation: CASRADRVIEAFF.